The 4 T cell receptor beta chains reported below all come from one sample, sequenced in a study of identical twins. TCRdb reprocessed the 5' RACE reads with MiXCR, giving one entry per CDR3 protein. The repertoire includes under 300,000 distinct CDR3 sequences, over 12% of them detected once, and 7% to 9.5% sits in the top ten. The sequencing input was memory (CD45RO+) T cells sorted from blood. These TCRs come from a woman aged 18-35 years in good health.

The chain is built from TRBV2 and TRBJ2-7; 9 bases match TRBD2. This CDR3 is built from 15 residues. Per the germline V gene, CDR1 is SNHLY and CDR2 is FYNNEI. After removal of 6 bases from V and 0 bases from J, the junction contained 6 bases not matched to a gene. The CDR3 coding sequence is TGTGCCAGCAGCGTCCGACTAGCGGCCTCCTACGAGCAGTACTTC. Translated, it gives CASSVRLAASYEQYF.

CDR3 DNA sequence: TGCGCCAGCAGCCAACAGGGAGGAGGGTACGAGCAGTACTTC. It codes for CASSQQGGGYEQYF. V usage is TRBV4-3 and J usage is TRBJ2-7; D may be TRBD2 (6 bases). The CDR3 has 14 residues. V lost 2 bases, J lost 4 bases, and 12 bases lay in between. CDR1 is LGHNA and CDR2 is YSLEER in the germline V gene.

The chain combines TRBV10-3 with TRBJ1-5; D is possibly TRBD1 (6 bases). This CDR3 comprises 13 residues. The V gene's germline CDR1 is ENHRY and CDR2 SYGVKD. V dropped 9 bases and J dropped 3 bases, with 12 bases sitting between them. CDR3 in DNA: TGTGCCATGGGGGCGGGTACCAATCAGCCCCAGCATTTT. The encoded protein is CAMGAGTNQPQHF.

V gene TRBV20-1 combines with J gene TRBJ2-2; 13 bases map to TRBD2. The trim removed 1 base at V and 6 bases at J, leaving 2 bases unmatched. CDR3 size: 15 residues. Germline values: CDR1 DFQATT, CDR2 SNEGSKA (reference sequence). CDR3 residues: CSARGGLAGAGELFF. In nucleotides, the CDR3 is TGCAGTGCTAGAGGTGGACTAGCGGGGGCCGGGGAGCTGTTTTTT.